This T cell receptor (beta chain) is from a study of naive and memory T cell subsets. Regarding the study as a whole: Gini index rose across naive, CM, EM and EMRA in CD4 and CD8. Especially in CD8 cells, naive repertoires contained a few larger clonotypes, possibly CD45RA-re-expressing memory cells. RNA-based TCR counts may shift with T cell activation and differentiation.

Cells stained for CD3, CD4, CD8, CD45RA, CD27 and viability were sorted into four CD45RA/CD27 subsets. Germline CDR1 reads SGHKS; CDR2 reads YYEKEE (reference sequence). The trim removed 4 bases at V and 5 bases at J, leaving 3 bases unmatched. This CDR3 region has 13 residues. This clonotype turned up a few times. The antigen is unknown. The beta constant-region primer was an equimolar mix of two oligonucleotides covering TRBC1 and TRBC2. Four rounds of PCR amplified the ligated cDNA using nested alpha and beta constant-region primers plus SP2. An oligonucleotide with the SP2 primer and a 12-nucleotide UMI was ligated to the cDNA 3' end. MiXCR was run by TCRdb on the UMI-ligation and nested PCR reads, yielding one entry per CDR3 protein. The sample has 98,000 or so distinct CDR3 sequences; about 11% are singletons.

The genes are TRBV5-5 and TRBJ2-5; 9 bases align to TRBD1. The source is a human donor in good health. Sequencing was done on a sample of naive CD4+ T cells from blood. CDR3 bases: TGTGCCAGCAGCGGGACAGGGCGCGAGACCCAGTACTTC. Encoded protein: CASSGTGRETQYF.